This T cell receptor (beta chain) was profiled in a study of blood T cell repertoires in COVID-19. Study-level information: The samples span acute and convalescent COVID-19 from the United States, Italy and Spain. The analysed material was cDNA or gDNA that came from T cells, B-cell-depleted T cells, or PBMCs.

As processed by the authors: Reference gene primers were amplified, and this amplification served to estimate nucleated cell counts. The assay was immunoSEQ multiplex PCR, and TCRdb's table has in-frame clones only and misses some. From that table come the V and J calls and clone size; the DNA was used to work out D and trimming. The sample consists of tens of thousands of clones, approximately 80% of them appearing once. Germline values: CDR1 SGHNT, CDR2 YYREEE (reference sequence). The V and J ends lost 3 bases and 3 bases respectively, with 10 bases between them. This CDR3 spans 14 amino acids. One Seattle source followed patients from active infection through their disease course.

The chain recombines TRBV5-4 with TRBJ1-5, with D tentatively TRBD1 (6 bases). The sample taken for sequencing was peripheral blood. This sequence was found in a man aged 50 to 60 with COVID-19, enrolled during active disease. CDR3 coding DNA: TGTGCCAGCAGCTCCACAGGGATCAATCAGCCCCAGCATTTT. Translated: CASSSTGINQPQHF. The entire variable domain, with the rest obtained from reference TRBV5-4 and TRBJ1-5, is as follows: ETGVTQSPTHLIKTRGQQVTLRCSSQSGHNTVSWYQQALGQGPQFIFQYYREEENGRGNFPPRFSGLQFPNYSSELNVNALELDDSALYLCASSSTGINQPQHFGDGTRLSIL.